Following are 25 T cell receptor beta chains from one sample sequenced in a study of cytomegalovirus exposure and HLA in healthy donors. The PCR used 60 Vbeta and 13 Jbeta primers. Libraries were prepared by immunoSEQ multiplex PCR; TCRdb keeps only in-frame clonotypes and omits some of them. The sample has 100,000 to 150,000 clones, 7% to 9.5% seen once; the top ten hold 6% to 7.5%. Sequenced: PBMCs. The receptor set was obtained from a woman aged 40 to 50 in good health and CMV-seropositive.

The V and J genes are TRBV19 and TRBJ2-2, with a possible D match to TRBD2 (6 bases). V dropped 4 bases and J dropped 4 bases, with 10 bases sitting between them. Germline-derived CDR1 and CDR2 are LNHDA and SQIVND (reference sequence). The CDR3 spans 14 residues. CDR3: CASSRGVGTGELFF. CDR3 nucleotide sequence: TGTGCCAGTAGTAGGGGGGTCGGCACCGGGGAGCTGTTTTTT.

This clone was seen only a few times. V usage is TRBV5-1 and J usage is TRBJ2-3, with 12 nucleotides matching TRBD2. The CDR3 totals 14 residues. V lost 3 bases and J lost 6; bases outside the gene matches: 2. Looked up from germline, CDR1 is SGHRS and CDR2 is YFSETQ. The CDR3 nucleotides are TGCGCCAGCAGCTCCGGGACTAGCGGGGATACGCAGTATTTT. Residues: CASSSGTSGDTQYF.

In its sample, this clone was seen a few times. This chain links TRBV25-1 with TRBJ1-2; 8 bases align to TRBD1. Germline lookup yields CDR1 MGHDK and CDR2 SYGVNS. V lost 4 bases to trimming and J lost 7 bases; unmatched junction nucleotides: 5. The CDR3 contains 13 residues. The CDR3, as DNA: TGTGCCAGCAGTGGCAGGGGGCAGAGTGGCTACACCTTC. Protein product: CASSGRGQSGYTF.

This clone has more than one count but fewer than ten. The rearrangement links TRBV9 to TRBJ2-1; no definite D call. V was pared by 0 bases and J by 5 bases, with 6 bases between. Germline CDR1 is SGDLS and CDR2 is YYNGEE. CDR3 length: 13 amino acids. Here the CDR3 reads CASSVAENNEQFF. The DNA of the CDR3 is TGTGCCAGCAGCGTAGCTGAGAACAATGAGCAGTTCTTC.

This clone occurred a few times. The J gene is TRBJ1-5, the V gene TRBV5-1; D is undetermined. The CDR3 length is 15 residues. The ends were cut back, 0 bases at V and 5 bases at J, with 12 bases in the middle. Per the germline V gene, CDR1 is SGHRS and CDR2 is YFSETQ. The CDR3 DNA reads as TGCGCCAGCAGCTTGGAAGGGAGAACGGATCAGCCCCAGCATTTT. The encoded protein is CASSLEGRTDQPQHF. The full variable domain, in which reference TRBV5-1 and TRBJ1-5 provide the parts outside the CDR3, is KAGVTQTPRYLIKTRGQQVTLSCSPISGHRSVSWYQQTPGQGLQFLFEYFSETQRNKGNFPGRFSGRQFSNSRSEMNVSTLELGDSALYLCASSLEGRTDQPQHFGDGTRLSIL.

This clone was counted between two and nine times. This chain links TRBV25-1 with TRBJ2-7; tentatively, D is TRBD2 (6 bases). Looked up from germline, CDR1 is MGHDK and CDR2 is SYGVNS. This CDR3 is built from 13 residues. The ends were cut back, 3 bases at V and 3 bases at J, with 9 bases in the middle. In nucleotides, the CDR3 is TGTGCCAGCAGTGATGCGGGGAGCTACGAGCAGTACTTC. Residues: CASSDAGSYEQYF.

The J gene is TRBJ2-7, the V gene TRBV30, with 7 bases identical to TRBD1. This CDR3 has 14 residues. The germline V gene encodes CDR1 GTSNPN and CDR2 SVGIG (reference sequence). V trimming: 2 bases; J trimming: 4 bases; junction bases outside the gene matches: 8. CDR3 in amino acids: CAWSSIGTEYEQYF. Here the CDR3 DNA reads TGTGCCTGGAGTTCAATCGGGACAGAATACGAGCAGTACTTC.

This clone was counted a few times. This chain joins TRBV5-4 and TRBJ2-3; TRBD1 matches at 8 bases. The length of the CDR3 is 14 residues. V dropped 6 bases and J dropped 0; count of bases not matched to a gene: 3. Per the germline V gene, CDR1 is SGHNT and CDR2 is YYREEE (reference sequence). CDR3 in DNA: TGTGCCAGCACCCGGGACAGGAGCACAGATACGCAGTATTTT. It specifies CASTRDRSTDTQYF.

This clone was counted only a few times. CDR3 residues: CASSFSGGANNEQFF. The CDR3 coding sequence is TGTGCCAGCAGTTTTAGCGGGGGGGCCAACAATGAGCAGTTCTTC. This sequence joins TRBV5-8 and TRBJ2-1; TRBD2 matches at 11 bases. The CDR3 runs 15 residues. J lost 5 bases, V lost 5 bases, and 6 bases had no gene match. In germline, CDR1 is SGHTS, CDR2 YDEGEE.

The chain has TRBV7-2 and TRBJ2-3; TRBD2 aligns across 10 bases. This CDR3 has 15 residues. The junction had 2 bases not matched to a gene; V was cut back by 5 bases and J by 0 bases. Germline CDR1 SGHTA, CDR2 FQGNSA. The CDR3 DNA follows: TGTGCCAGCAGCATTAGCGGGGGGAGCACAGATACGCAGTATTTT. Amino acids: CASSISGGSTDTQYF. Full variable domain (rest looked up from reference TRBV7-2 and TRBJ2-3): GAGVSQSPSNKVTEKGKDVELRCDPISGHTALYWYRQSLGQGLEFLIYFQGNSAPDKSGLPSDRFSAERTGGSVSTLTIQRTQQEDSAVYLCASSISGGSTDTQYFGPGTRLTVL.

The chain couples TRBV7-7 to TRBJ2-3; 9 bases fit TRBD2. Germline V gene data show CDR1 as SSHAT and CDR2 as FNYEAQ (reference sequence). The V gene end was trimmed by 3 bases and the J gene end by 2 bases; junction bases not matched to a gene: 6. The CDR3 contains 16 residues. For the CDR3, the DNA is TGTGCCAGCAGCTTGGGCCTAGCGGGGACCACAGATACGCAGTATTTT. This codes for CASSLGLAGTTDTQYF.

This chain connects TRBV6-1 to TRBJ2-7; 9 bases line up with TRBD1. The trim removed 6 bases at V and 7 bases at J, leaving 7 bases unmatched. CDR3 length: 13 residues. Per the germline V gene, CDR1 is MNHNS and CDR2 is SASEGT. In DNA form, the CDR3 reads TGTGCCAGCAGAGGACAGGGGTTGGAAGAGCAGTACTTC. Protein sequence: CASRGQGLEEQYF.

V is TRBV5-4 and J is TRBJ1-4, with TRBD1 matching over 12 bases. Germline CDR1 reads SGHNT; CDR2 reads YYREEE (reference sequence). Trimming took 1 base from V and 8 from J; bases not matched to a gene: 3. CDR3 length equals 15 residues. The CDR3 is CASSLSGTGGEKLFF. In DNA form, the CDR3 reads TGTGCCAGCAGCTTGTCGGGGACAGGGGGCGAAAAACTGTTTTTT.

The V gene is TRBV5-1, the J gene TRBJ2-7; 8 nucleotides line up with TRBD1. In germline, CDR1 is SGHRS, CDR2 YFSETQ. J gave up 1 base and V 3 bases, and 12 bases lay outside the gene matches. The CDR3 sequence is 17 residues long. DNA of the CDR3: TGCGCCAGCAGCTCCCGGACAGGGTTATTTTCGTCCTACGAGCAGTACTTC. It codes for CASSSRTGLFSSYEQYF.

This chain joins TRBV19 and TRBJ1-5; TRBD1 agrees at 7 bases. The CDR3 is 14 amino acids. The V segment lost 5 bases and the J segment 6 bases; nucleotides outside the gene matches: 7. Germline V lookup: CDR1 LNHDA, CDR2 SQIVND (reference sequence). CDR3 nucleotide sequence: TGTGCCAGTAGTGGGACAGTGGTGGGTCAGCCCCAGCATTTT. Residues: CASSGTVVGQPQHF.

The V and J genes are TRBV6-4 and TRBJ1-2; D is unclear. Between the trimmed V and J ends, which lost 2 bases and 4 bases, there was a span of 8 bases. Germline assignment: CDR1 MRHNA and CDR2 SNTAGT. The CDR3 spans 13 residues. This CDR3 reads CASSDPRTYGYTF. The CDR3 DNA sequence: TGTGCCAGCAGTGACCCCAGAACCTATGGCTACACCTTC.

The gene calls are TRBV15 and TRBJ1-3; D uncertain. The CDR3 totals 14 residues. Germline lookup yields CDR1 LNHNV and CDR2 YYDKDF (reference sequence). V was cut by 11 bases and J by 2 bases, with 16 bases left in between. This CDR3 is CAVREERAGNTIYF. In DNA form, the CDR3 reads TGTGCCGTCCGGGAGGAAAGGGCTGGAAACACCATATATTTT.

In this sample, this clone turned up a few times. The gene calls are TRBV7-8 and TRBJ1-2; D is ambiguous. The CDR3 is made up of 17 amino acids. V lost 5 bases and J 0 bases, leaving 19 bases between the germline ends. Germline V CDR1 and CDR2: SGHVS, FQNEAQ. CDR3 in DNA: TGTGCCAGCAGCCCCGAGGTTATAGGAAATTCTAACTATGGCTACACCTTC. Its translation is CASSPEVIGNSNYGYTF.

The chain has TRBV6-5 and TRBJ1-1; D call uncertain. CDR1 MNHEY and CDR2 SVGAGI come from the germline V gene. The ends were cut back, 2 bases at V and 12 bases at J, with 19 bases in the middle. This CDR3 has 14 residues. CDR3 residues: CASSYGGGGFGTFF. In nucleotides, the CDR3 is TGTGCCAGCAGTTACGGCGGAGGTGGTTTCGGCACTTTCTTT.

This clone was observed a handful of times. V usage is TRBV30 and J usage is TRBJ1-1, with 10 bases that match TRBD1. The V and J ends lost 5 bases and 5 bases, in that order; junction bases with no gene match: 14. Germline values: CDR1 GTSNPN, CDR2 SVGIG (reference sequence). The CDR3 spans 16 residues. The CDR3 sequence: CAWGETGTGADTEAFF. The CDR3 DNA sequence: TGTGCCTGGGGCGAAACCGGGACAGGGGCCGATACTGAAGCTTTCTTT.

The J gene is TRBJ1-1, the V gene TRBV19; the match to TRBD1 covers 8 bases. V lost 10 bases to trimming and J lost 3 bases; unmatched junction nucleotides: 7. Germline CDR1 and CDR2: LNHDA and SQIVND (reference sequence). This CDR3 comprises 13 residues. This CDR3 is CATQTTGDTEAFF. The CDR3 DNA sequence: TGTGCCACCCAGACGACAGGGGACACTGAAGCTTTCTTT.

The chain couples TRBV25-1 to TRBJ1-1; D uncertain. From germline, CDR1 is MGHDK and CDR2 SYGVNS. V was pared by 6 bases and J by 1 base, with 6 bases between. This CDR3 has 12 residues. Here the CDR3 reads CASREGNTEAFF. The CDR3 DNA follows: TGTGCCAGCAGGGAGGGGAACACTGAAGCTTTCTTT.

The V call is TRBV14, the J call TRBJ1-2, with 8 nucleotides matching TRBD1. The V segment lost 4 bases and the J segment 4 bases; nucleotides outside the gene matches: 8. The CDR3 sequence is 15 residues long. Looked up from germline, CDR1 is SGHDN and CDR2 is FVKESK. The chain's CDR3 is CASSRSTGGLYGYTF. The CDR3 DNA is TGTGCCAGCAGCCGATCTACAGGGGGTCTCTATGGCTACACCTTC.

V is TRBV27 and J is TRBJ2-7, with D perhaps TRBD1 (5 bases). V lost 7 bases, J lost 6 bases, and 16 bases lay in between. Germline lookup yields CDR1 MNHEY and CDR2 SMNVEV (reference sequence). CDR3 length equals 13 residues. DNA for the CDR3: TGTGCCAGCACGTTTGATCTAGGGGCCGAGCAGTACTTC. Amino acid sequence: CASTFDLGAEQYF.

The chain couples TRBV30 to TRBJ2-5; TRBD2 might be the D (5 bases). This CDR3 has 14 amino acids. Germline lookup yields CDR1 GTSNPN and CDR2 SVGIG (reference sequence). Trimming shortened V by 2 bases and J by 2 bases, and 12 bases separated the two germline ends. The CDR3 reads CAWSSGGGQETQYF. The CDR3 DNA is TGTGCCTGGAGTAGTGGCGGCGGGCAAGAGACCCAGTACTTC.